This T cell receptor beta chain stems from a study of CD8 T cells in Susac syndrome. CDR1 and CDR2 (germline): SEHNR, FQNEAQ (reference sequence). The ends were cut back, 3 bases at V and 1 base at J, with 18 bases in the middle. This CDR3 is 17 amino acids long. Study-wide points: In its TCR sequencing and HLA analysis, the study acknowledged that the number of individuals was relatively small.

Reverse transcription of roughly 0.45 to 1 ug RNA used random hexamers. TCRdb re-called the immunoSEQ multiplex PCR reads through MiXCR, storing one row per CDR3 protein. The profile covers about 84,000 distinct CDR3 sequences, with roughly 95% appearing a single time and roughly 0.45% taken by the ten largest. In regard to this clonotype: What it binds is not known.

The sequenced target, TCR beta, came from blood CD8+ and CD4+ T cells. The rearrangement links TRBV7-9 to TRBJ1-1; D may be TRBD1 (6 bases). This TCR was recovered from a human donor with Susac syndrome. The sample consisted of CD8+ T cells from PBMCs. The CDR3 nucleotides are TGTGCCAGCAGCTTTCGGACACAGGGTTGGAAGAACACTGAAGCTTTCTTT. It codes for CASSFRTQGWKNTEAFF.